Below are 32 T cell receptor beta chains sequenced from a single sample in a study of blood T cell repertoires in COVID-19. Assay used: immunoSEQ multiplex PCR; TCRdb lists only in-frame clones, some missing. The sample includes about 74,000 clones, around 80% of them seen just once. The sample was peripheral blood. The receptors originated from a human donor in a cohort sampled during active COVID-19.

The CDR3 DNA follows: TGTGCCAGCAGGGTTAGCGGGGGGGGCAATGAGCAGTTCTTC. It is translated as CASRVSGGGNEQFF. V usage is TRBV6-6 and J usage is TRBJ2-1; 11 nucleotides line up with TRBD2. Per the germline V gene, CDR1 is MNHNY and CDR2 is SVGAGI (reference sequence). J was trimmed by 6 bases and V by 6 bases; bases with no gene match: 4. This CDR3 comprises 14 residues.

This chain joins TRBV6-4 and TRBJ1-5, with D possibly TRBD1 on 6 matching bases. CDR3 length: 14 amino acids. Germline lookup yields CDR1 MRHNA and CDR2 SNTAGT. V dropped 6 bases and J dropped 6 bases, with 15 bases sitting between them. DNA of the CDR3: TGTGCCAGCAGGGAACCGGGACACCCTCAGCCCCAGCATTTT. It is translated as CASREPGHPQPQHF.

The rearrangement joins TRBV5-1 to TRBJ2-7, with 12 bases fitting TRBD2. Looked up from germline, CDR1 is SGHRS and CDR2 is YFSETQ. CDR3 length: 15 residues. V dropped 4 bases and J dropped 2; count of bases not matched to a gene: 4. CDR3 nucleotides: TGCGCCAGCAGCCCGACTAGCGGGGGAACCTACGAGCAGTACTTC. Its translation: CASSPTSGGTYEQYF.

This clone was found once. This chain links TRBV10-3 with TRBJ1-4, with no clear D. V was shortened by 0 bases and J by 4 bases, with 9 bases between the two germline ends. This CDR3 is built from 15 residues. In germline, CDR1 is ENHRY, CDR2 SYGVKD. The DNA of the CDR3 is TGTGCCATCAGTGAGTCTAGGAGACTTAATGAAAAACTGTTTTTT. Translating it yields CAISESRRLNEKLFF.

CDR3 nucleotide sequence: TGCGCCAGCAGCCCGGACGGACAGGGGGCGGGAGGCTACACCTTC. This codes for CASSPDGQGAGGYTF. The J gene is TRBJ1-2, the V gene TRBV5-1, with 11 nucleotides matching TRBD1. The CDR3 runs 15 residues. J was trimmed by 8 bases and V by 4 bases; bases with no gene match: 10. Germline assignment: CDR1 SGHRS and CDR2 YFSETQ.

The chain links TRBV24-1 to TRBJ2-1, with 12 bases identical to TRBD2. The CDR3 has 18 amino acids. Germline V CDR1 and CDR2: KGHDR, SFDVKD. J gave up 10 bases and V 4 bases, and 16 bases lay outside the gene matches. The CDR3 here is CATSDDTQLAGGRAEQFF. CDR3 DNA sequence: TGTGCCACCAGTGACGACACCCAACTAGCGGGGGGCCGGGCCGAGCAGTTCTTC.

The CDR3 sequence is CASRTTGEGGNQPQHF. CDR3 in DNA: TGTGCCAGTAGGACTACAGGGGAAGGGGGCAATCAGCCCCAGCATTTT. The chain recombines TRBV19 with TRBJ1-5; 7 bases line up with TRBD1. The CDR3 extends over 16 amino acids. The germline CDR1 and CDR2 sequences are LNHDA and SQIVND (reference sequence). V lost 6 bases and J lost 2; bases outside the gene matches: 10.

The genes are TRBV27 and TRBJ2-7; 7 bases match TRBD1. The CDR3 is made up of 15 amino acids. Losses at the gene ends were 5 bases for V and 2 bases for J; bases not matched to a gene: 9. Per the germline V gene, CDR1 is MNHEY and CDR2 is SMNVEV (reference sequence). The CDR3 region is CASSPSGTVTYEQYF. The CDR3 DNA reads as TGTGCCAGCAGTCCATCAGGGACAGTTACCTACGAGCAGTACTTC.

This clone has at least ten counts. The V gene is TRBV30, the J gene TRBJ1-1, with D maybe TRBD1 (5 bases). V lost 5 bases and J 10 bases, leaving 17 bases between the germline ends. The CDR3 loop spans 12 amino acids. Germline V gene sequence: CDR1 GTSNPN, CDR2 SVGIG (reference sequence). Here the CDR3 reads CAWSSGPLGAFF. In nucleotides, the CDR3 is TGTGCCTGGTCTTCAGGGCCCCTTGGAGCTTTCTTT.

The rearrangement joins TRBV5-1 to TRBJ1-2, with D perhaps TRBD1 (5 bases). In germline, CDR1 is SGHRS, CDR2 YFSETQ. Trimming took 0 bases from V and 8 from J, leaving 14 bases between them. The CDR3 extends over 14 amino acids. CDR3 sequence reads: CASSLGGLSGGYTF. CDR3 DNA: TGCGCCAGCAGCTTGGGTGGGCTATCAGGGGGCTACACCTTC. The variable domain in full, with the rest retrieved from reference TRBV5-1 and TRBJ1-2, is KAGVTQTPRYLIKTRGQQVTLSCSPISGHRSVSWYQQTPGQGLQFLFEYFSETQRNKGNFPGRFSGRQFSNSRSEMNVSTLELGDSALYLCASSLGGLSGGYTFGSGTRLTVV.

This rearrangement joins TRBV27 to TRBJ2-7, with TRBD1 matching over 8 bases. The CDR3 length is 13 residues. Losses at the gene ends were 5 bases for V and 3 bases for J; bases not matched to a gene: 3. Germline V gene lookup returns CDR1 MNHEY and CDR2 SMNVEV (reference sequence). The chain's CDR3 is CASSTGGFYEQYF. CDR3 bases: TGTGCCAGCAGTACAGGGGGATTCTACGAGCAGTACTTC.

The chain recombines TRBV2 with TRBJ2-3; D is perhaps TRBD1 (6 bases). The germline V gene has CDR1 SNHLY and CDR2 FYNNEI. V shed 5 bases and J shed 6 bases, with 15 bases lying between them. The CDR3 contains 14 residues. The CDR3 nucleotides read TGTGCCAGCAGTTCTTACAGGGTGGGGGATACGCAGTATTTT. Residues: CASSSYRVGDTQYF.

J is TRBJ2-7 and V is TRBV15, with 7 bases aligning to TRBD1. CDR1 and CDR2 (germline): LNHNV, YYDKDF (reference sequence). The CDR3 has 18 amino acids. V was clipped by 3 bases and J by 1 base; unmatched bases: 15. The CDR3, as DNA: TGTGCCACCAGCAGCCTACCCGGACGACAGGGTGGTTCCTACGAGCAGTACTTC. This gives the protein CATSSLPGRQGGSYEQYF.

The rearrangement joins TRBV18 to TRBJ1-6; 9 positions match TRBD1. Trimming removed 4 bases from V and 10 bases from J; junction bases left unmatched: 8. The CDR3 is 15 residues long. Germline lookup yields CDR1 KGHSH and CDR2 LQKENI. CDR3 bases: TGTGCCAGCTCACGAACAGGGGGCGCGGAATCACCCCTCCACTTT. It encodes CASSRTGGAESPLHF.

The chain joins TRBV5-1 to TRBJ2-1; 10 bases agree with TRBD2. The CDR3 is 18 residues long. The germline V gene encodes CDR1 SGHRS and CDR2 YFSETQ. V was pared by 6 bases and J by 3 bases, with 15 bases of the junction left unmatched. This CDR3 is CASKTGRALAGVYNEQFF. For the CDR3, the DNA is TGCGCCAGCAAAACGGGCAGGGCTCTAGCGGGAGTCTACAATGAGCAGTTCTTC.

The rearrangement links TRBV19 to TRBJ2-7; perhaps TRBD1 as D (5 bases). Germline V gives CDR1 LNHDA, CDR2 SQIVND (reference sequence). The CDR3 consists of 13 residues. Trimming stripped 4 bases from V and 6 bases from J, with 13 bases between. The CDR3 here is CASSRTWVSEQYF. As DNA, the CDR3 is TGTGCCAGTAGTAGGACATGGGTGAGCGAGCAGTACTTC.

In nucleotides, the CDR3 is TGCGCCAGCAGCTTATCTCAGTCGTACGAGCAGTACTTC. This encodes CASSLSQSYEQYF. The V and J genes are TRBV5-1 and TRBJ2-7; no clear D gene. CDR3 size: 13 residues. Germline CDR1 SGHRS, CDR2 YFSETQ. Trimming cost V 2 bases and J 4 bases, with 10 bases left between them. The complete variable domain, with remaining parts taken from reference TRBV5-1 and TRBJ2-7, reads KAGVTQTPRYLIKTRGQQVTLSCSPISGHRSVSWYQQTPGQGLQFLFEYFSETQRNKGNFPGRFSGRQFSNSRSEMNVSTLELGDSALYLCASSLSQSYEQYFGPGTRLTVT.

The chain recombines TRBV30 with TRBJ1-4; no reliable D call. The CDR3 contains 13 residues. V lost 2 bases and J lost 8, with 12 bases in between. Germline assignment: CDR1 GTSNPN and CDR2 SVGIG (reference sequence). CDR3 coding DNA: TGTGCCTGGAGTTTGGGAGGTACCGAAAAACTGTTTTTT. It translates to CAWSLGGTEKLFF. Full variable domain (outside the CDR3, taken from reference TRBV30 and TRBJ1-4): SQTIHQWPATLVQPVGSPLSLECTVEGTSNPNLYWYRQAAGRGLQLLFYSVGIGQISSEVPQNLSASRPQDRQFILSSKKLLLSDSGFYLCAWSLGGTEKLFFGSGTQLSVL.

CDR3 sequence: CASSPISDRYNSPLHF. The CDR3 DNA follows: TGTGCCAGCTCACCAATTTCCGACAGATATAATTCACCCCTCCACTTT. The gene calls are TRBV18 and TRBJ1-6; D might be TRBD1 (5 bases). Per the germline V gene, CDR1 is KGHSH and CDR2 is LQKENI. Trimming pared 2 bases from V and 4 bases from J, leaving 12 bases between. This CDR3 has 16 residues.

The count of this clone is one. The CDR3 sequence: CASSRAGFSYEQYF. As DNA, the CDR3 is TGTGCCAGCAGCCGCGCGGGATTCTCCTACGAGCAGTACTTC. The V call is TRBV11-2, the J call TRBJ2-7; maybe TRBD2 (6 bases). Trimming removed 5 bases from V and 0 bases from J, with 11 bases in between. Germline values: CDR1 SGHAT, CDR2 FQNNGV. The CDR3 runs 14 residues.

CDR3 residues: CASSLRGPNEKLFF. The CDR3 DNA reads TGTGCCAGCAGCCTCAGGGGTCCTAATGAAAAACTGTTTTTT. The V call is TRBV2, the J call TRBJ1-4; possibly TRBD1 for D (6 bases). Germline assignment: CDR1 SNHLY and CDR2 FYNNEI. The ends were cut back, 6 bases at V and 3 bases at J, with 11 bases in the middle. The length of the CDR3 is 14 residues.

CDR3 bases: TGTGCCAGCAGCGTGCAGGGTGATATGGGCTACACCTTC. Its protein is CASSVQGDMGYTF. V usage is TRBV11-1 and J usage is TRBJ1-2; perhaps TRBD1 as D (5 bases). Trimming left V 5 bases short and J 8 bases short, with 15 bases between. The CDR3 has 13 residues. Germline loops: CDR1 SGHAT, CDR2 FQDESV (reference sequence).

The chain employs TRBV14 and TRBJ1-6; D ambiguous. This CDR3 is 16 amino acids long. Germline CDR1 reads SGHDN; CDR2 reads FVKESK. Trimming pared 1 base from V and 6 bases from J, leaving 13 bases between. Here the CDR3 DNA reads TGTGCCAGCAGCCAAGTGCGGACGGGAATTAATTCACCCCTCCACTTT. This codes for CASSQVRTGINSPLHF.

The chain joins TRBV7-2 to TRBJ1-5; D is possibly TRBD1 (5 bases). This CDR3 region has 17 residues. Deletions cut 0 bases from V and 6 bases from J, with 18 bases between. The germline V gene has CDR1 SGHTA and CDR2 FQGNSA. CDR3 protein: CASSLAYWGGVGQPQHF. The CDR3 region has the DNA TGTGCCAGCAGCTTAGCTTATTGGGGGGGGGTCGGTCAGCCCCAGCATTTT.

CDR3 DNA: TGTGCCAGCCGCCGATCAGTGGACACCATATATTTT. It codes for CASRRSVDTIYF. This sequence joins TRBV6-5 and TRBJ1-3; D uncertain. The germline V and J ends were trimmed by 8 bases and 8 bases, with 13 bases remaining between them. The CDR3 consists of 12 residues. CDR1 MNHEY and CDR2 SVGAGI come from the germline V gene.

The chain combines TRBV27 with TRBJ1-4; 7 nucleotides line up with TRBD1. The CDR3 loop spans 16 amino acids. The junction had 17 bases not matched to a gene; V was cut back by 6 bases and J by 10 bases. The germline CDR1 and CDR2 sequences are MNHEY and SMNVEV (reference sequence). The DNA of the CDR3 is TGTGCCAGCAGATCCACCTGGGCCAGGGGGTCTGGAAAACTGTTTTTT. Protein sequence: CASRSTWARGSGKLFF. Drawing the rest from reference TRBV27 and TRBJ1-4, the complete variable domain is EAQVTQNPRYLITVTGKKLTVTCSQNMNHEYMSWYRQDPGLGLRQIYYSMNVEVTDKGDVPEGYKVSRKEKRNFPLILESPSPNQTSLYFCASRSTWARGSGKLFFGSGTQLSVL.

The V and J genes are TRBV7-9 and TRBJ1-2; tentatively, D is TRBD1 (5 bases). The ends were cut back, 2 bases at V and 7 bases at J, with 20 bases in the middle. In germline, CDR1 is SEHNR, CDR2 FQNEAQ (reference sequence). There are 16 residues in the CDR3. The CDR3 DNA reads TGTGCCAGCAGCTTATATGCAGCCGGTCCTCAGGGTGGCTACACCTTC. It encodes CASSLYAAGPQGGYTF.

The J gene is TRBJ1-4, the V gene TRBV5-1; 8 bases agree with TRBD1. The junction had 10 bases not matched to a gene; V was cut back by 3 bases and J by 0 bases. The CDR3 contains 18 residues. Germline V lookup: CDR1 SGHRS, CDR2 YFSETQ. CDR3 amino acids: CASSSGQGSKATNEKLFF. CDR3 coding DNA: TGCGCCAGCAGCTCTGGACAGGGAAGTAAGGCAACTAATGAAAAACTGTTTTTT.

In its sample, this clone was seen many times. The J gene is TRBJ1-2, the V gene TRBV5-1; TRBD1 matches at 10 bases. Trimming cost V 4 bases and J 8 bases; bases outside gene matches: 8. Germline V lookup: CDR1 SGHRS, CDR2 YFSETQ. The CDR3 contains 14 residues. The CDR3 DNA is TGCGCCAGCAGCGCAATCGGGACAGGGGACGGCTACACCTTC. It encodes CASSAIGTGDGYTF.

This clone occurred a few times. The rearrangement joins TRBV6-6 to TRBJ2-1, with D possibly TRBD2 on 6 matching bases. V gave up 3 bases and J gave up 1 base, with 10 bases separating them. The CDR3 has 15 amino acids. Germline assignment: CDR1 MNHNY and CDR2 SVGAGI (reference sequence). DNA for the CDR3: TGTGCCAGCAGTTATCCTAGCGTTTCCTACAATGAGCAGTTCTTC. This codes for CASSYPSVSYNEQFF.

The genes are TRBV9 and TRBJ2-7; TRBD1 agrees at 7 bases. The CDR3 runs to 15 residues. Germline trimming cut 0 bases from V and 5 bases from J; bases unmatched to any gene: 8. Germline lookup yields CDR1 SGDLS and CDR2 YYNGEE. CDR3 sequence reads: CASSVGGQSANEQYF. CDR3 DNA: TGTGCCAGCAGCGTAGGGGGACAGAGCGCGAACGAGCAGTACTTC.

This chain joins TRBV15 and TRBJ1-2; 7 positions match TRBD1. In germline, CDR1 is LNHNV, CDR2 YYDKDF (reference sequence). This CDR3 is 16 amino acids long. The junction had 4 bases not matched to a gene; V was cut back by 0 bases and J by 0 bases. The CDR3 bases are TGTGCCACCAGCAGAGATTCTACAGGGGCTAACTATGGCTACACCTTC. Its protein is CATSRDSTGANYGYTF. Variable domain in full (rest from reference TRBV15 and TRBJ1-2): DAMVIQNPRYQVTQFGKPVTLSCSQTLNHNVMYWYQQKSSQAPKLLFHYYDKDFNNEADTPDNFQSRRPNTSFCFLDIRSPGLGDTAMYLCATSRDSTGANYGYTFGSGTRLTVV.